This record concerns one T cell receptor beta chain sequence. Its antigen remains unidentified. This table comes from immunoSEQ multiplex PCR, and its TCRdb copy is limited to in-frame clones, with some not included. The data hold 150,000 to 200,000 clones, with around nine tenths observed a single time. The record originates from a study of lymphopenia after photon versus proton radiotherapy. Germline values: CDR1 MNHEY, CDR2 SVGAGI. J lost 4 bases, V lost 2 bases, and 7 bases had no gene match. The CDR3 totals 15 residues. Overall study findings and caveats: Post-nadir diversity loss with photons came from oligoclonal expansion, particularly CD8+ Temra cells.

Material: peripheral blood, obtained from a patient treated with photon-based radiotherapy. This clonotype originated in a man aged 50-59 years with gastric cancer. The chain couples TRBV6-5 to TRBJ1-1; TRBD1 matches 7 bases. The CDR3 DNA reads TGTGCCAGCAGTTACGGAAGGCAGGGGGTCACTGAAGCTTTCTTT. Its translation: CASSYGRQGVTEAFF.